This TCR beta chain was sequenced for a study of T cell responses to AZD1222 COVID-19 vaccine. With regard to this clone: What it binds is not known.

Regarding the study as a whole: Across spike, vaccine-associated CD4 TCRs were found, dominant at 160-218 and 743-854. Only a handful of AZD1222 recipients, roughly six in all, had baseline seropositivity.

Data came from immunoSEQ multiplex PCR; TCRdb stores just in-frame clones and leaves some out. The sample yields roughly 120,000 clones, roughly 90% seen once. Unmatched junction bases numbered 11, after V lost 8 bases and J lost 4 bases. The CDR3 sequence is 14 residues long. The germline gives CDR1 MNHEY, CDR2 SMNVEV (reference sequence). Sequencing was performed on peripheral blood, taken 28 days after the second AZD1222 dose. The sequence derives from an adult who received the AZD1222 COVID-19 vaccine. V usage is TRBV27 and J usage is TRBJ2-7; 7 nucleotides match TRBD1. The CDR3 DNA is TGTGCCAGCGGGCTACCGGGACAGCCTTACGAGCAGTACTTC. It codes for CASGLPGQPYEQYF.